The rows below give T cell receptor beta chains drawn from one sample of a study of T-cell reconstitution after alpha-beta-depleted transplantation in children. TCRdb called the PCR reads again in MiXCR, with one record for every CDR3 protein. The sample holds some 490,000 distinct CDR3 sequences; about 12% are singletons and the top ten take around 6%. Here the sequenced sample was PBMCs from the stem cell graft donor, taken from the stem cell graft. The receptor set was obtained from a human donor who donated a stem cell graft to a child with combined immunodeficiency. Each CDR3 is given with its conserved first and last residue.

v_call	j_call	cdr3_aa
TRBV20-1	TRBJ2-1	CCARFVRGRLGRDNEQFF
TRBV7-9	TRBJ1-1	CASSLDAHLGTEAFF
TRBV7-2	TRBJ2-3	CASSLVDRGSTDTQYF
TRBV28	TRBJ2-7	CASSSSTQKRGGLAYEQYF
TRBV12-3/TRBV12-4	TRBJ2-7	CASSSPGNPYEQYF
TRBV12-3/TRBV12-4	TRBJ1-2	CASRRQGSVYGYTF
TRBV2	TRBJ1-5	CASRRTGGGYQPQHF
TRBV12-3/TRBV12-4	TRBJ2-3	CATSTPNPRDTQYF
TRBV28	TRBJ2-7	CASSPRRGPTYEQYF
TRBV10-3	TRBJ2-1	CAISVLEGSSYNEQFF
TRBV12-3/TRBV12-4	TRBJ2-1	CASTPSGGLENEQFF
TRBV12-3/TRBV12-4	TRBJ2-7	CARLPGTSPYEQYF
TRBV4-2	TRBJ2-5	CASSQEGLAGETQYF
TRBV12-3/TRBV12-4	TRBJ2-3	CASSLVDRALHAQYF
TRBV7-9	TRBJ2-7	CASSLGTGGEQYF
TRBV28	TRBJ2-1	CASRLSSGHNEQFF
TRBV4-3	TRBJ2-3	CASSQDRSGGRDTQYF
TRBV7-3	TRBJ2-3	CASSSETSGISTDTQYF
TRBV27	TRBJ2-7	CASSFQGLSYEQYF
TRBV7-9	TRBJ2-1	CASSPEGYEQFF
TRBV25-1	TRBJ2-7	CASSEIGGRSTMEQYF
TRBV20-1	TRBJ2-5	CSARGVRWERGETQYF
TRBV28	TRBJ2-5	CASSPGLKETQYF
TRBV7-8	TRBJ2-7	CASSSPRQENEQYF
TRBV9	TRBJ2-4	CASSPQRLGKNIQYF
TRBV12-3/TRBV12-4	TRBJ2-2	CASSLELAETNTGELFF
TRBV24-1	TRBJ2-2	CATSDLGRGTVNTGELFF
TRBV20-1	TRBJ2-5	CSARTGSHQETQYF
TRBV20-1	TRBJ2-7	CSARDLGTGHVEQYF
TRBV30	TRBJ2-1	CAWSLGGRGGYNEQFF
TRBV11-2	TRBJ1-1	CASSHDMNTEAFF
TRBV7-2	TRBJ2-3	CASSLTSGTDTQYF
TRBV13	TRBJ2-1	CASSLGVAIFAGGPDEQFF
TRBV14	TRBJ2-7	CASSPTHRVHEQYF
TRBV20-1	TRBJ2-7	CSARTGGYYEQYF
TRBV29-1	TRBJ2-2	CSAGGQGLTGELFF
TRBV7-9	TRBJ2-1	CASSLIRTSVYNEQFF
TRBV4-2	TRBJ2-3	CASSQVQGGGTDTQYF
TRBV20-1	TRBJ2-7	CSARTIFGTENYEQYF
TRBV11-2	TRBJ2-1	CATRTGINEQFF
TRBV12-3/TRBV12-4	TRBJ2-7	CASSLHGVYEQYF
TRBV27	TRBJ2-7	CASSKNSYEQYF